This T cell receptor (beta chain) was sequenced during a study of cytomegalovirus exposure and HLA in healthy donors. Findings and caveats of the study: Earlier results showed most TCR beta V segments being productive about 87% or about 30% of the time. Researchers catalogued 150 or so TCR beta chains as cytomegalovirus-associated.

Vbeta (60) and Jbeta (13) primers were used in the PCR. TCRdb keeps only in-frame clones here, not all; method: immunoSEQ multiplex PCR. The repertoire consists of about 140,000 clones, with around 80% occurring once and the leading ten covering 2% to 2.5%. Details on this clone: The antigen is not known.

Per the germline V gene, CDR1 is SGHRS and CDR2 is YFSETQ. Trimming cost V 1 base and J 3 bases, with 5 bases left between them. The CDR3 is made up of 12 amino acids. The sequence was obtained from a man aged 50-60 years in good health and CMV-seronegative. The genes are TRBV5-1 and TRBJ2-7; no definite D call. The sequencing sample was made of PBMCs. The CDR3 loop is CASSLNSYEQYF. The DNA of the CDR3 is TGCGCCAGCAGCTTGAACAGCTACGAGCAGTACTTC. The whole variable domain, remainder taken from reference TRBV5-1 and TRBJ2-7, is KAGVTQTPRYLIKTRGQQVTLSCSPISGHRSVSWYQQTPGQGLQFLFEYFSETQRNKGNFPGRFSGRQFSNSRSEMNVSTLELGDSALYLCASSLNSYEQYFGPGTRLTVT.